This T cell receptor beta chain was retrieved from a study of beta chain features in type 1 diabetes. Reverse transcribing all isolated RNA meant expressed TCRB transcripts were sequenced. Repertoires were generated with immunoSEQ multiplex PCR, while TCRdb's copy carries only in-frame clones and drops some. Of a few hundred thousand clones listed, 30% were seen once; the top ten hold about 0.06%. V was clipped by 4 bases and J by 2 bases, with 8 bases between them. This CDR3 contains 12 residues. CDR1 and CDR2 from the germline V gene are GTSNPN and SVGIG (reference sequence). Sequences were obtained from naive CD4+ T cells from blood. The chain combines TRBV30 with TRBJ2-5; no definite D call. This sequence originates from a man aged 18 to 29 in good health. CDR3 amino acids: CAWTMWQETQYF. DNA of the CDR3: TGTGCCTGGACCATGTGGCAAGAGACCCAGTACTTC.